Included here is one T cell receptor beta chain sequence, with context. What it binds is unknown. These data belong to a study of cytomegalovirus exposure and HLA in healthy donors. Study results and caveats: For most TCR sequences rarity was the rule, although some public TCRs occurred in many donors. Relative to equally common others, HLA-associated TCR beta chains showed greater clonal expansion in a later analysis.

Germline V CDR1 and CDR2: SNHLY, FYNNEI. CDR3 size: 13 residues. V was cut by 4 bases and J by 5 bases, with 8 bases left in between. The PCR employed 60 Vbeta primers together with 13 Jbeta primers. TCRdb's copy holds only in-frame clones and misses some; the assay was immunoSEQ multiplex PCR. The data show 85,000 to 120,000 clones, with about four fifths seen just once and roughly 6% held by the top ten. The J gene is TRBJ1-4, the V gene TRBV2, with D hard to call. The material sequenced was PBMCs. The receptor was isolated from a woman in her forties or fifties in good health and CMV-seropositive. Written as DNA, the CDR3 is TGTGCCAGCAGTGGGGCAGAGAATGAAAAACTGTTTTTT. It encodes CASSGAENEKLFF.